The 26 T cell receptor beta chains below all came from one sample that was sequenced in a study of CD8 T cells in Susac syndrome. An input of 0.5 to 1 ug of RNA was subjected to reverse transcription using random hexamers. Via MiXCR, TCRdb re-called the immunoSEQ multiplex PCR reads, giving one row per CDR3 protein. Of under 200,000 distinct CDR3 sequences listed, 85% to 95% are singletons. The sequencing sample was made of CD8+ T cells from PBMCs. These receptors came from a human donor with multiple sclerosis.

The chain is built from TRBV18 and TRBJ2-5; 9 nucleotides match TRBD2. V lost 4 bases and J lost 3; bases outside the gene matches: 3. The CDR3 contains 14 residues. From germline, CDR1 is KGHSH and CDR2 LQKENI. The CDR3 sequence is CASSLGTSKETQYF. CDR3 DNA: TGTGCCAGCTCACTCGGGACTAGCAAAGAGACCCAGTACTTC.

This chain links TRBV12-3 or TRBV12-4 with TRBJ1-5; D not resolved. V lost 6 bases, J lost 4 bases, and 10 bases lay in between. CDR3 length: 13 residues. This chain's CDR3 is CASSTNTNQPQHF. CDR3 sequence (DNA): TGTGCCAGCAGCACAAATACGAATCAGCCCCAGCATTTT.

This chain links TRBV7-8 with TRBJ1-4, with D possibly matching TRBD1 (6 bases). Trimming pared 8 bases from V and 7 bases from J, leaving 14 bases between. CDR1 SGHVS and CDR2 FQNEAQ come from the germline V gene. The CDR3 runs to 13 residues. The CDR3 is CASRGAQREKLFF. In nucleotides, the CDR3 is TGTGCCAGCCGGGGGGCTCAGCGTGAAAAACTGTTTTTT.

The CDR3 loop is CASSEGLTGTNYEQYF. CDR3 DNA sequence: TGTGCCAGCAGTGAGGGGCTGACAGGGACCAATTACGAGCAGTACTTC. This chain links TRBV2 with TRBJ2-7, with TRBD1 identical over 7 bases. The CDR3 is made up of 16 amino acids. Germline V gene data show CDR1 as SNHLY and CDR2 as FYNNEI. The V gene end was trimmed by 3 bases and the J gene end by 4 bases; junction bases not matched to a gene: 12. The full variable domain, with the rest looked up from reference TRBV2 and TRBJ2-7, is EPEVTQTPSHQVTQMGQEVILRCVPISNHLYFYWYRQILGQKVEFLVSFYNNEISEKSEIFDDQFSVERPDGSNFTLKIRSTKLEDSAMYFCASSEGLTGTNYEQYFGPGTRLTVT.

This sequence joins TRBV20-1 and TRBJ2-7; either TRBD1 or TRBD2 may fit D (5 bases each). CDR1 and CDR2 from the germline V gene are DFQATT and SNEGSKA (reference sequence). V was shortened by 5 bases and J by 0 bases, with 17 bases between the two germline ends. This CDR3 is built from 15 residues. CDR3 in DNA: TGCAGTGCTCTAGATACGACAGCGGTCTCCTACGAGCAGTACTTC. Its protein is CSALDTTAVSYEQYF.

CDR3 in amino acids: CASDGRQAYEQYF. CDR3 coding DNA: TGTGCTAGTGATGGACGGCAGGCCTACGAGCAGTACTTC. This chain links TRBV6-2 or TRBV6-3 with TRBJ2-7; D is ambiguous. CDR1 is MNHEY and CDR2 is SVGEGT in the germline V gene. The CDR3 contains 13 residues.

This chain uses TRBV18 with TRBJ2-3, with D perhaps TRBD2 (5 bases). The CDR3 has 13 residues. Germline values: CDR1 KGHSH, CDR2 LQKENI. V dropped 1 base and J dropped 6 bases, with 8 bases sitting between them. Written as DNA, the CDR3 is TGTGCCAGCTCACCACGCGGCGGGGATACGCAGTATTTT. It translates to CASSPRGGDTQYF.

The rearrangement links TRBV5-4 to TRBJ2-5, with unresolved D. This CDR3 has 17 amino acids. CDR1 and CDR2 from the germline V gene are SGHNT and YYREEE (reference sequence). Between the trimmed V and J ends, which lost 3 bases and 3 bases, there was a span of 21 bases. The CDR3 bases are TGTGCCAGCAGCTCACCGCGACCACCCAGCGAAAAAGAGACCCAGTACTTC. This translates into CASSSPRPPSEKETQYF. Full variable domain (outside the CDR3, taken from reference TRBV5-4 and TRBJ2-5): ETGVTQSPTHLIKTRGQQVTLRCSSQSGHNTVSWYQQALGQGPQFIFQYYREEENGRGNFPPRFSGLQFPNYSSELNVNALELDDSALYLCASSSPRPPSEKETQYFGPGTRLLVL.

This chain connects TRBV5-6 to TRBJ2-5; D gene unclear. The V end lost 0 bases, the J end lost 1 base, and 7 bases lay between the germline ends. The CDR3 is 14 amino acids. From germline, CDR1 is SGHDT and CDR2 YYEEEE. The CDR3 nucleotides are TGTGCCAGCAGCTTGGCCGCCTCCCAAGAGACCCAGTACTTC. Protein sequence: CASSLAASQETQYF.

This clonotype was recorded only once. The V call is TRBV11-1, the J call TRBJ1-1; D is uncertain. Germline V gene lookup returns CDR1 SGHAT and CDR2 FQDESV (reference sequence). The CDR3 is 14 amino acids. V was clipped by 5 bases and J by 0 bases, with 10 bases between them. Here the CDR3 reads CASSLREMNTEAFF. For the CDR3, the DNA is TGTGCCAGCAGCCTGCGGGAGATGAACACTGAAGCTTTCTTT.

The V call is TRBV19, the J call TRBJ2-7, with D maybe TRBD2 (5 bases). CDR3 length equals 15 residues. The V end was cut by 3 bases, the J end by 2 bases, with 14 bases between. The germline V gene has CDR1 LNHDA and CDR2 SQIVND (reference sequence). The CDR3 sequence is CASSISSGIAYEQYF. Here the CDR3 DNA reads TGTGCCAGTAGTATCTCCTCCGGGATTGCCTACGAGCAGTACTTC.

Comments on this clonotype: The junction departs from the called germline gene at one end, perhaps through a read error. The CDR3 region is CAGSPRTGTYEQYF. The CDR3 DNA reads as TGTGCCGGCAGCCCAAGGACAGGTACTTACGAGCAGTACTTC. The V call is TRBV14, the J call TRBJ2-7; 7 nucleotides align to TRBD1. CDR1 is SGHDN and CDR2 is FVKESK in the germline V gene. CDR3 length equals 14 residues.

The CDR3 protein is CASSFPRGAGANVLTF. CDR3 bases: TGTGCCAGCAGTTTTCCCAGGGGGGCTGGGGCCAACGTCCTGACTTTC. The V gene is TRBV12-3 or TRBV12-4, the J gene TRBJ2-6, with D possibly matching TRBD1 (7 bases). V was shortened by 3 bases and J by 2 bases, with 11 bases between the two germline ends. The CDR3 covers 16 residues.

The V gene is TRBV29-1, the J gene TRBJ2-5; weak D call: TRBD2 (6 bases). V lost 6 bases to trimming and J lost 5 bases, with 13 bases between them. CDR1 SQVTM and CDR2 ANQGSEA come from the germline V gene. The CDR3 is made up of 12 amino acids. The CDR3 region has the DNA TGCAGCGTGAATCGGGGGAAGGAGACCCAGTACTTC. Its translation: CSVNRGKETQYF.

V gene TRBV2 combines with J gene TRBJ2-4; D is possibly TRBD1 (5 bases). Germline V gene data show CDR1 as SNHLY and CDR2 as FYNNEI. V was shortened by 5 bases and J by 5 bases, with 10 bases between the two germline ends. The CDR3 is 13 amino acids. This CDR3 reads CASSYSTENIQYF. The CDR3 DNA reads TGTGCCAGCAGTTATTCGACAGAAAACATTCAGTACTTC. Variable domain in full (rest from reference TRBV2 and TRBJ2-4): EPEVTQTPSHQVTQMGQEVILRCVPISNHLYFYWYRQILGQKVEFLVSFYNNEISEKSEIFDDQFSVERPDGSNFTLKIRSTKLEDSAMYFCASSYSTENIQYFGAGTRLSVL.

V usage is TRBV5-1 and J usage is TRBJ1-1, with a tentative D call TRBD1 (5 bases). Per the germline V gene, CDR1 is SGHRS and CDR2 is YFSETQ. This CDR3 contains 14 residues. V lost 1 base and J 8 bases, leaving 15 bases between the germline ends. For the CDR3, the DNA is TGCGCCAGCAGCTTGACCCGTATCGGACAAGAAGCTTTCTTT. This sequence encodes CASSLTRIGQEAFF.

The gene calls are TRBV29-1 and TRBJ1-2; the D gene is possibly TRBD1 (5 bases). The length of the CDR3 is 14 residues. V was trimmed by 3 bases and J by 6 bases, leaving 17 bases between them. Germline V gene lookup returns CDR1 SQVTM and CDR2 ANQGSEA. Written as DNA, the CDR3 is TGCAGCGTTGACAACCAGGGTTCGGGGAATGGCTACACCTTC. As protein: CSVDNQGSGNGYTF.

Here the CDR3 DNA reads TGCGCCAGCAGCCAAACCCCGGGACAGGACCGGGACACTGAAGCTTTCTTT. Amino acid sequence: CASSQTPGQDRDTEAFF. The J gene is TRBJ1-1, the V gene TRBV4-1; TRBD1 matches at 8 bases. Germline assignment: CDR1 MGHRA and CDR2 YSYEKL. V lost 2 bases, J lost 3 bases, and 11 bases stayed unmatched. This CDR3 has 17 amino acids.

The J gene is TRBJ2-7, the V gene TRBV2, with D perhaps matching TRBD2 (6 bases). The V gene's germline CDR1 is SNHLY and CDR2 FYNNEI. This CDR3 has 14 amino acids. V was shortened by 3 bases and J by 3 bases, with 12 bases between the two germline ends. In DNA, the CDR3 is TGTGCCAGCAGTGACGCGGGGAATAGCTACGAGCAGTACTTC. It encodes CASSDAGNSYEQYF.

The J gene is TRBJ1-1, the V gene TRBV6-5; the match to TRBD1 covers 7 bases. Germline assignment: CDR1 MNHEY and CDR2 SVGAGI. V dropped 5 bases and J dropped 4; count of bases not matched to a gene: 4. This CDR3 contains 13 residues. The CDR3 nucleotides are TGTGCCAGCAGTATGGGACAGAGCACTGAAGCTTTCTTT. Translating it yields CASSMGQSTEAFF.

The V call is TRBV19, the J call TRBJ1-1; unclear D gene. The CDR3 totals 15 residues. V was trimmed by 5 bases and J by 0 bases, leaving 13 bases between them. Germline-derived CDR1 and CDR2 are LNHDA and SQIVND (reference sequence). CDR3 nucleotides: TGTGCCAGTAGTCGGGGTGGAGACATGAACACTGAAGCTTTCTTT. Encoded protein: CASSRGGDMNTEAFF.

The chain carries TRBV6-1 and TRBJ2-1; no definite D call. CDR3 length equals 18 residues. Germline V lookup: CDR1 MNHNS, CDR2 SASEGT. V lost 6 bases, J lost 4 bases, and 25 bases lay in between. In DNA, the CDR3 is TGTGCCAGCAGCCCTGGGGTGCCGGGTACCCGGCGGTACAATGAGCAGTTCTTC. Residues: CASSPGVPGTRRYNEQFF.

The chain has TRBV20-1 and TRBJ2-7; the match to TRBD2 covers 11 bases. Germline V gene data show CDR1 as DFQATT and CDR2 as SNEGSKA (reference sequence). This CDR3 region has 14 residues. J gave up 3 bases and V 3 bases, and 4 bases lay outside the gene matches. The CDR3 sequence is CSASGTSGLYEQYF. The CDR3 DNA follows: TGCAGTGCTAGCGGGACTAGCGGCCTCTACGAGCAGTACTTC.

The rearrangement uses TRBV20-1 and TRBJ2-1; weak D call: TRBD1 (6 bases). The V gene's germline CDR1 is DFQATT and CDR2 SNEGSKA (reference sequence). The ends were cut back, 5 bases at V and 3 bases at J, with 14 bases in the middle. This CDR3 is built from 14 residues. CDR3 bases: TGCAGTGCTCCGGACAGCCCCTTCTACAATGAGCAGTTCTTC. This codes for CSAPDSPFYNEQFF.

The chain has TRBV30 and TRBJ2-5; possibly TRBD2 for D (5 bases). Germline lookup yields CDR1 GTSNPN and CDR2 SVGIG (reference sequence). CDR3 length equals 15 residues. V was cut by 8 bases and J by 3 bases, with 22 bases left in between. DNA for the CDR3: TGTGCCAGAACTGCGGGTATCGGGATGAAAGAGACCCAGTACTTC. It encodes CARTAGIGMKETQYF.

This chain uses TRBV20-1 with TRBJ1-2; 7 bases are a match to TRBD1. With V trimmed by 5 bases and J by 4 bases, 7 bases remained unmatched. Germline V gene sequence: CDR1 DFQATT, CDR2 SNEGSKA (reference sequence). The CDR3 consists of 13 residues. CDR3 coding DNA: TGCAGTGCTCGGACAGGTTCACCCTATGGCTACACCTTC. Protein sequence: CSARTGSPYGYTF.